Below, 3 T cell receptor beta chains from the same sample are listed, as sequenced in a study of T cells in Graves' hyperthyroidism and ophthalmopathy. There were TCR beta CDR3 regions amplified from RNA transcripts. The HTBI set primed first-round TCR CDR3 RT-PCR. TCRdb reprocessed the multiplex PCR reads with MiXCR, giving one entry per CDR3 protein. Of about 740,000 distinct CDR3 sequences listed, around 15% were seen once; the top ten hold roughly a tenth. The material sequenced was blood. These TCRs come from a woman younger than 35 with Graves' hyperthyroidism.

At least ten counts were recorded for this clonotype. The chain couples TRBV28 to TRBJ2-3; 13 bases align to TRBD2. Germline CDR1 and CDR2: MDHEN and SYDVKM. V shed 6 bases, J shed 4 bases, and the junction held 7 bases outside the gene matches. This CDR3 has 16 amino acids. CDR3 region: CASSHRLAGGSDTQYF. DNA for the CDR3: TGTGCCAGCAGCCATAGACTAGCGGGAGGTTCAGATACGCAGTATTTT. Full variable domain (remainder filled in from reference TRBV28 and TRBJ2-3): DVKVTQSSRYLVKRTGEKVFLECVQDMDHENMFWYRQDPGLGLRLIYFSYDVKMKEKGDIPEGYSVSREKKERFSLILESASTNQTSMYLCASSHRLAGGSDTQYFGPGTRLTVL.

At least ten counts were recorded for this clonotype. The chain uses TRBV20-1 and TRBJ2-5; 9 bases map to TRBD2. This CDR3 has 13 residues. Germline lookup yields CDR1 DFQATT and CDR2 SNEGSKA (reference sequence). With 3 bases clipped from V and 3 bases from J, the junction kept 2 bases outside the gene matches. The CDR3 DNA follows: TGCAGTGCTAGCCGCGGGAGGGAAGAGACCCAGTACTTC. Its protein product is CSASRGREETQYF.

This sequence joins TRBV9 and TRBJ2-7; D is possibly TRBD1 or TRBD2 (6 bases each). There are 14 residues in the CDR3. Germline CDR1 and CDR2: SGDLS and YYNGEE. V dropped 4 bases and J dropped 5 bases, with 16 bases sitting between them. In DNA form, the CDR3 reads TGTGCCAGCAGCCCTCCCGTGGGGGGCCACGAGCAGTACTTC. Its translation: CASSPPVGGHEQYF. The full variable domain, in which reference TRBV9 and TRBJ2-7 provide the parts outside the CDR3, is DSGVTQTPKHLITATGQRVTLRCSPRSGDLSVYWYQQSLDQGLQFLIQYYNGEERAKGNILERFSAQQFPDLHSELNLSSLELGDSALYFCASSPPVGGHEQYFGPGTRLTVT.